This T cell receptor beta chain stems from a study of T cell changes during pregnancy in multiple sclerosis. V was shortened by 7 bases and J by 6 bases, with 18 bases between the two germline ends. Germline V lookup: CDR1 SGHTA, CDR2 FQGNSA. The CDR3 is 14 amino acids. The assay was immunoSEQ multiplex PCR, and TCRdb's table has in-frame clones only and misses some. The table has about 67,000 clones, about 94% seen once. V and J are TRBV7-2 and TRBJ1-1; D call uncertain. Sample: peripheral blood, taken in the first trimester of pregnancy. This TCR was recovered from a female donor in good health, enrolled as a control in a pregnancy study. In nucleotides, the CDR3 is TGTGCCAGCACCTTTTCGGGAGGGCTCGCTGAAGCTTTCTTT. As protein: CASTFSGGLAEAFF.